The rows below give T cell receptor beta chains drawn from one sample of a study of OX40 agonist ivuxolimab in advanced cancers. The repertoire was sequenced with immunoSEQ multiplex PCR; TCRdb's copy has only in-frame clones and lacks some. There are around 34,000 clones in the sample; about 76% occur only once, and 1.3% to 1.5% lies in the top ten. The input for sequencing was CD4+ or CD8+ T cells sorted from blood, taken in a trial of the OX40 agonist ivuxolimab. The receptors were sampled from an adult with an advanced solid tumor such as melanoma, head and neck, liver or kidney cancer. CDR3s include the opening cysteine and the closing phenylalanine or tryptophan. A D gene is named only where the DNA matches it firmly. The size of a clone is reported for some rows only, either as once, few or many, or as a class for expanded clones.

- TRBJ2-3 - TRBV19 13 TGTGCCAGTAGTCTCGGGCTGGGAGATACGCAGTATTTT CASSLGLGDTQYF
- TRBJ1-5 - TRBV6-5 12 TGTGCCAGCGGACGGTTAAATCAGCCCCAGCATTTT CASGRLNQPQHF
few TRBJ1-1 - TRBV9 13 TGTGCCAGCAGCCCTCGGCCTGGCACTGAAGCTTTCTTT CASSPRPGTEAFF
- TRBJ2-3 - TRBV29-1 15 TGCAGCGTTCGGGCTAGGGGATTGGGCACAGATACGCAGTATTTT CSVRARGLGTDTQYF
- TRBJ2-7 TRBD2 TRBV5-6 15 TGTGCCAGCAGGTCGCTAGCGGGAACCGGAGACGAGCAGTACTTC CASRSLAGTGDEQYF
- TRBJ2-7 TRBD1 TRBV5-1 15 TGCGCCAGCAGCTCTGGACAGGGGCTATCCTACGAGCAGTACTTC CASSSGQGLSYEQYF
once TRBJ2-7 - TRBV6-4 15 TGTGCCAGCAGTGACGGCGGCGGCGCCTCCTACGAGCAGTACTTC CASSDGGGASYEQYF
- TRBJ2-3 - TRBV5-1 13 TGCGCCAGCAGCTCGGTGGTCGCAGATACGCAGTATTTT CASSSVVADTQYF
- TRBJ2-7 - TRBV25-1 13 TGTGCCAGCAGTGATTCGGGGACCTACGAGCAGTACTTC CASSDSGTYEQYF
- TRBJ1-1 - TRBV7-2 16 TGTGCCGGCAGCTTTTCGGGGTCCTCTTATGGCACTGAAGCTTTCTTT CAGSFSGSSYGTEAFF
once TRBJ2-7 - TRBV4-3 15 TGCGCCAGCAGCCAAGACCAGCAGGCATTCTACGAGCAGTACTTC CASSQDQQAFYEQYF
- TRBJ1-1 - TRBV11-3 15 TGTGCCAGCAGCTTAACCCTGGGAGGGAACACTGAAGCTTTCTTT CASSLTLGGNTEAFF
once TRBJ1-1 - TRBV7-2 13 TGTGCCAGCTGTACATTATCGAACACTGAAGCTTTCTTT CASCTLSNTEAFF
once TRBJ1-5 - TRBV28 12 TGTGCCAGCAGTCTTTATCGTCAGCCCCAGCATTTT CASSLYRQPQHF
once TRBJ1-6 - TRBV6-1 14 TGTGCCAGCAGATACCGGGAATATAATTCACCCCTCCACTTT CASRYREYNSPLHF
once TRBJ2-1 TRBD2 TRBV7-2 18 TGTGCCAGCAGCTTAGTTCCAGCGGGGGGGAGCTCCTACAATGAGCAGTTCTTC CASSLVPAGGSSYNEQFF
- TRBJ1-4 - TRBV9 14 TGTGCCAGCAGCGTGGGTAGGGCGTCGGAAAAACTGTTTTTT CASSVGRASEKLFF
- TRBJ1-1 - TRBV7-8 16 TGTGCCAGCAGCCTCCGGTCCCGAGGGGTGAACACTGAAGCTTTCTTT CASSLRSRGVNTEAFF
- TRBJ2-3 TRBD2 TRBV6-6 14 TGTGCCAGCAGTCTGGGACTAGCGGGGCCCACGCAGTATTTT CASSLGLAGPTQYF
- TRBJ1-4 - TRBV6-6 16 TGTGCCAGCAGGGATCGGGACGGACGAACTAATGAAAAACTGTTTTTT CASRDRDGRTNEKLFF
once TRBJ1-4 - TRBV7-9 13 TGTGCCAGCAGCGTTCAGGGAGGTGAAAAACTGTTTTTT CASSVQGGEKLFF
- TRBJ2-1 TRBD2 TRBV5-4 16 TGTGCCAGCAGCTTGGCGGCTAGCGGGGGGTCTTATGAGCAGTTCTTC CASSLAASGGSYEQFF
- TRBJ1-2 - TRBV15 13 TGTGCCACCAGCAGAGAAAGAGACTATGGCTACACCTTC CATSRERDYGYTF
- TRBJ1-4 - TRBV7-9 15 TGTGCCAGCAGCCCAACCAGGACAGCTAATGAAAAACTGTTTTTT CASSPTRTANEKLFF
- TRBJ1-1 - TRBV29-1 13 TGCAGCGTTGTAGCCCAGGTGAACACTGAAGCTTTCTTT CSVVAQVNTEAFF
- TRBJ2-3 TRBD1 TRBV5-5 15 TGTGCCAGCAGCTCCACAGGGGGCCCCACAGATACGCAGTATTTT CASSSTGGPTDTQYF
once TRBJ2-3 - TRBV11-3 12 TGTGCCAGCAGCGAACTGGGAGATACGCAGTATTTT CASSELGDTQYF
- TRBJ2-1 - TRBV7-6 14 TGTGCCAGCAGCTATGCCCAGGCGGACAATGAGCAGTTCTTC CASSYAQADNEQFF
few TRBJ1-1 - TRBV5-8 13 TGTGCCAGCAGCTTCACTGGGGCCGGGATAACTTTCTTT CASSFTGAGITFF
- TRBJ1-1 - TRBV5-1 14 TGCGCCAGCAGGTTGGACGGGCGGAACACTGAAGCTTTCTTT CASRLDGRNTEAFF
few TRBJ2-5 TRBD1 TRBV7-6 14 TGTGCCAGCAGCTTAGCCACAGGGGGAGAGACCCAGTACTTC CASSLATGGETQYF
- TRBJ1-6 - TRBV7-2 14 TGTGCCAGCAGCCGCAGGAACTATAATTCACCCCTCCACTTT CASSRRNYNSPLHF
- TRBJ1-1 - TRBV7-2 16 TGTGCCAGCAGCTTAGATCCGCCAGCTATGAACACTGAAGCTTTCTTT CASSLDPPAMNTEAFF
- TRBJ2-7 - TRBV27 13 TGTGCCAGCACCTCTGACAACTCCTACGAGCAGTACTTC CASTSDNSYEQYF
- TRBJ2-3 - TRBV6-5 14 TGTGCCAGCAGTACCGACCCCGCGACAGATACGCAGTATTTT CASSTDPATDTQYF
- TRBJ1-1 - TRBV19 15 TGTGCCAGTACCGCCACGAGGGCCGGTAGGCCTGAAGCTTTCTTT CASTATRAGRPEAFF
- TRBJ2-1 TRBD2 TRBV7-2 16 TGTGCCAGCAGCTTCTACGGACTAGGGGTCTACAATGAGCAGTTCTTC CASSFYGLGVYNEQFF
few TRBJ1-1 - TRBV5-1 14 TGCGCCAGCAGCTTGGAAGGTGGGTACGCTGAAGCTTTCTTT CASSLEGGYAEAFF
- TRBJ2-1 - TRBV6-1 15 TGTGCCAGCACCGAGGGGGGGGGTAGACTCGATGAGCAGTTCTTC CASTEGGGRLDEQFF
- TRBJ1-1 - TRBV27 14 TGTGCCAGCAGTCCATTCCGGGACCAAGTTAGGGCTTTCTTT CASSPFRDQVRAFF
- TRBJ2-7 TRBD2 TRBV27 17 TGTGCCAGCAGGGGGGGTCTAGGACTAGCGGGATCCTACGAGCAGTACTTC CASRGGLGLAGSYEQYF
- TRBJ1-4 - TRBV10-3 13 TGTGCCATAGGGGCGGACCCTAATGAAAAACTGTTTTTT CAIGADPNEKLFF
- TRBJ2-2 - TRBV7-2 15 TGTGCCAGCAGCTTACTGCCATACAACACCGGGGAGCTGTTTTTT CASSLLPYNTGELFF